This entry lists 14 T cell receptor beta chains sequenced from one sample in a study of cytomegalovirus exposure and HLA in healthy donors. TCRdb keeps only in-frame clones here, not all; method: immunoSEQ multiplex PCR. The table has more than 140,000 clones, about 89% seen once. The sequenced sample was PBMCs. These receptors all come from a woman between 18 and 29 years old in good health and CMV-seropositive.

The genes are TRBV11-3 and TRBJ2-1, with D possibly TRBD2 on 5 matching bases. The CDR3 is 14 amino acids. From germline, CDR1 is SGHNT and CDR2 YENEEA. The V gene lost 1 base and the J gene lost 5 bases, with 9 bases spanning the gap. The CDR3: CASSLGSVNNEQFF. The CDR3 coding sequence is TGTGCCAGCAGCTTAGGTAGCGTGAACAATGAGCAGTTCTTC.

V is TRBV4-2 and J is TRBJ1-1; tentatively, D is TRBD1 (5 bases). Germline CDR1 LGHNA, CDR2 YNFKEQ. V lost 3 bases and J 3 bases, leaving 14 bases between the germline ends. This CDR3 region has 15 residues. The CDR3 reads CASSQMTGLYTEAFF. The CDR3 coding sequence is TGTGCCAGCAGCCAGATGACGGGACTCTACACTGAAGCTTTCTTT.

This CDR3 reads CASSLKLADTGELFF. CDR3 bases: TGTGCCAGCAGCTTAAAACTAGCGGACACCGGGGAGCTGTTTTTT. The V gene is TRBV7-3, the J gene TRBJ2-2; 8 bases map to TRBD2. Germline loops: CDR1 SGHTA, CDR2 FQGTGA. The J segment lost 3 bases and the V segment lost 1 base, leaving 1 base of the junction unmatched. CDR3 length: 15 amino acids.

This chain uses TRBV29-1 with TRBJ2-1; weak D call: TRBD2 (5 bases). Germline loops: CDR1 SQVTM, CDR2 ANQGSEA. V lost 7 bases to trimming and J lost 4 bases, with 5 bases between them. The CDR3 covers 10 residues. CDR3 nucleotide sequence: TGCAGCGCGGGGTACAATGAGCAGTTCTTC. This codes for CSAGYNEQFF.

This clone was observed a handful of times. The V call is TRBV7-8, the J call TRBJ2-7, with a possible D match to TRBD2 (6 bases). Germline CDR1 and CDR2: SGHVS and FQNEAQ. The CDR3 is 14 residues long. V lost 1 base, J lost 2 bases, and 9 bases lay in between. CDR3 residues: CASSLEEGTYEQYF. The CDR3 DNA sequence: TGTGCCAGCAGCTTAGAGGAGGGGACCTACGAGCAGTACTTC.

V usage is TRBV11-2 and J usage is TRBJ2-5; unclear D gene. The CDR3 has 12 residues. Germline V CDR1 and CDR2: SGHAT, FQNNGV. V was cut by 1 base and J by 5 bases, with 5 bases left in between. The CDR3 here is CASSLAMETQYF. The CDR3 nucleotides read TGTGCCAGCAGCTTAGCAATGGAGACCCAGTACTTC.

CDR3 sequence (DNA): TGTGCCAGCAGAAAGCGTTCGGTACAGGGGGCCCGCAATCAGCCCCAGCATTTT. Protein product: CASRKRSVQGARNQPQHF. The V gene is TRBV27, the J gene TRBJ1-5; 9 nucleotides agree with TRBD1. The CDR3 consists of 18 residues. J was trimmed by 2 bases and V by 6 bases; bases with no gene match: 14. The V gene's germline CDR1 is MNHEY and CDR2 SMNVEV (reference sequence).

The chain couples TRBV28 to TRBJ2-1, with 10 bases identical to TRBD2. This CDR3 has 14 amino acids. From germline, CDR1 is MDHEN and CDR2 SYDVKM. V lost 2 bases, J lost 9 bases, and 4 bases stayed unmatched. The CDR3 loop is CASSLSLAGAEQFF. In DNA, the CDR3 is TGTGCCAGCAGTTTAAGCCTAGCGGGAGCTGAGCAGTTCTTC. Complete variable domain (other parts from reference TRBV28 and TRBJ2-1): DVKVTQSSRYLVKRTGEKVFLECVQDMDHENMFWYRQDPGLGLRLIYFSYDVKMKEKGDIPEGYSVSREKKERFSLILESASTNQTSMYLCASSLSLAGAEQFFGPGTRLTVL.

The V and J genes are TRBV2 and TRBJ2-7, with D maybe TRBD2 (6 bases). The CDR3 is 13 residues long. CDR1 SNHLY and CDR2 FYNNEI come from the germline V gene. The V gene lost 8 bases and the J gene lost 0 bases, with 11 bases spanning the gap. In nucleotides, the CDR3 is TGTGCCAGCGGACGGGAGAGCTCCTACGAGCAGTACTTC. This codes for CASGRESSYEQYF.

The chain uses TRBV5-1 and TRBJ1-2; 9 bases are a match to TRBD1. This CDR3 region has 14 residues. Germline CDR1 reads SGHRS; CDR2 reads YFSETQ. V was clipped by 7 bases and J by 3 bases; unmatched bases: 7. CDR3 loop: CASGGQGSDYGYTF. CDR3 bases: TGCGCCAGCGGGGGACAGGGTAGTGACTATGGCTACACCTTC.

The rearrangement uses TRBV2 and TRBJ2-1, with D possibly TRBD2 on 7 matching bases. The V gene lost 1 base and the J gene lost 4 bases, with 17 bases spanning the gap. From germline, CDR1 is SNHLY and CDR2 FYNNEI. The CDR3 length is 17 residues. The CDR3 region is CASSEGTGGGWYNEQFF. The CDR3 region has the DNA TGTGCCAGCAGTGAAGGTACGGGGGGCGGTTGGTACAATGAGCAGTTCTTC. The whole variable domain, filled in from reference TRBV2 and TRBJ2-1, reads EPEVTQTPSHQVTQMGQEVILRCVPISNHLYFYWYRQILGQKVEFLVSFYNNEISEKSEIFDDQFSVERPDGSNFTLKIRSTKLEDSAMYFCASSEGTGGGWYNEQFFGPGTRLTVL.

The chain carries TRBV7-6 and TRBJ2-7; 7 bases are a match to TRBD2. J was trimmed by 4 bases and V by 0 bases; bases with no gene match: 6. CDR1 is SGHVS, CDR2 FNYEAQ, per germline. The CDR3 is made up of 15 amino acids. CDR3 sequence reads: CASSLAWGEGYEQYF. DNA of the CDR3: TGTGCCAGCAGCTTAGCTTGGGGGGAGGGGTACGAGCAGTACTTC.

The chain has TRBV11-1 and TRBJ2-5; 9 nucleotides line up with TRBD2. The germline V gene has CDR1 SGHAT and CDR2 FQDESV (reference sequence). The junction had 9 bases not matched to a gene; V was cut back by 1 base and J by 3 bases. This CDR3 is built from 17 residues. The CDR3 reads CASSLGASGGFEETQYF. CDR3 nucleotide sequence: TGTGCCAGCAGCTTAGGGGCAAGCGGGGGGTTCGAAGAGACCCAGTACTTC.

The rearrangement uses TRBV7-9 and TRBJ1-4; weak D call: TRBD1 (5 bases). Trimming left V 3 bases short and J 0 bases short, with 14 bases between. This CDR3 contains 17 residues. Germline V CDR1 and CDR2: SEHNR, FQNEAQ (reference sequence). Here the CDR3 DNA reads TGTGCCAGCAGCTTCAGTTGGACAACAACAACTAATGAAAAACTGTTTTTT. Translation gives CASSFSWTTTTNEKLFF. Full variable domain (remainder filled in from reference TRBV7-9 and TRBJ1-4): DTGVSQNPRHKITKRGQNVTFRCDPISEHNRLYWYRQTLGQGPEFLTYFQNEAQLEKSRLLSDRFSAERPKGSFSTLEIQRTEQGDSAMYLCASSFSWTTTTNEKLFFGSGTQLSVL.